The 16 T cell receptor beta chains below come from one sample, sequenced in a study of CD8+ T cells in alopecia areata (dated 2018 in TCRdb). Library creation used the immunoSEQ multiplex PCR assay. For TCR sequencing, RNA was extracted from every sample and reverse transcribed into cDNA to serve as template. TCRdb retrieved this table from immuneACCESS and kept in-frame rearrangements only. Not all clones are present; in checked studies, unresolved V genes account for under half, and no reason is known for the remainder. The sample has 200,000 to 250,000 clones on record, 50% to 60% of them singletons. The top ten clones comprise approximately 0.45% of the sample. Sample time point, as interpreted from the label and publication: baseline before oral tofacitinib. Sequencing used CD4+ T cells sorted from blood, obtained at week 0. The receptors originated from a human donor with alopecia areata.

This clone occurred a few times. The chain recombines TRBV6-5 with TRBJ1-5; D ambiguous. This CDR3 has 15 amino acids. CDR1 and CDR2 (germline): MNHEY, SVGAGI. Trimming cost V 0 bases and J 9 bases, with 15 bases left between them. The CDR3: CASSYSKGSQSPQHF. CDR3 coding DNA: TGTGCCAGCAGTTACTCGAAGGGTTCCCAATCGCCCCAGCATTTT.

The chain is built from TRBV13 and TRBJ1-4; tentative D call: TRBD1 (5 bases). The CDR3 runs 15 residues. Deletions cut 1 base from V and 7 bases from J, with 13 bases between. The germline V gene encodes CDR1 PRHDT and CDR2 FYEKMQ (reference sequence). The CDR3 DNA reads TGTGCCAGCAGCTTAGTAGGACTGAGGGGTGAAAAACTGTTTTTT. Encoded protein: CASSLVGLRGEKLFF.

The CDR3 coding sequence is TGTGCCAGCAGCGTAGAGGTGGGAGGCTACAATGAGCAGTTCTTC. It translates to CASSVEVGGYNEQFF. V gene TRBV9 combines with J gene TRBJ2-1, with D perhaps matching TRBD2 (6 bases). This CDR3 is built from 15 residues. Germline values: CDR1 SGDLS, CDR2 YYNGEE. The germline V and J ends were trimmed by 0 bases and 3 bases, with 10 bases remaining between them.

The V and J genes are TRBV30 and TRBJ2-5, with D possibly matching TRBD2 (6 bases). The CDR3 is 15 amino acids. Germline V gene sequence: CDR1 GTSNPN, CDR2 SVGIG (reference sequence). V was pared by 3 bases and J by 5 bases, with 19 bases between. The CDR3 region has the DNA TGTGCCTGGAGCCGCCAGACGGGGGTACGGGAGACCCAGTACTTC. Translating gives CAWSRQTGVRETQYF.

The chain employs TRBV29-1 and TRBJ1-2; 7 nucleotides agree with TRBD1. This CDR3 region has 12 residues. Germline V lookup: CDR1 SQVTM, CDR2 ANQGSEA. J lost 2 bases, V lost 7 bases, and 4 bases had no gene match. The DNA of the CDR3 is TGCAGCGGTCTGACAGGGAACTATGGCTACACCTTC. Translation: CSGLTGNYGYTF.

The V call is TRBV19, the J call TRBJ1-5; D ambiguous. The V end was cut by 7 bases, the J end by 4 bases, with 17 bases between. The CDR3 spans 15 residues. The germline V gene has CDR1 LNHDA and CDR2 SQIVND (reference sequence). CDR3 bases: TGTGCCAGTACTATCGATCCCCTTCGAAATCAGCCCCAGCATTTT. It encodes CASTIDPLRNQPQHF.

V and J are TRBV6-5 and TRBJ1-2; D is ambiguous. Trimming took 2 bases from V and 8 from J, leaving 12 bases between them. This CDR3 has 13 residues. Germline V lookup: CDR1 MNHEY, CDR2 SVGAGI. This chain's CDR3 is CASSYTGRGGYTF. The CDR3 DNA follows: TGTGCCAGCAGTTACACCGGCCGCGGGGGCTACACCTTC.

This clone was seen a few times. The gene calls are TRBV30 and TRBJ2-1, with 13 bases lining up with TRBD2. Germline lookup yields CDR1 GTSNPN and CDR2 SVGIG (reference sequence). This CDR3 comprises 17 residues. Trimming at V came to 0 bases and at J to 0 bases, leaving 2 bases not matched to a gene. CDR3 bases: TGTGCCTGGAGTGTGGGACTAGCGGGGAGCTCCTACAATGAGCAGTTCTTC. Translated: CAWSVGLAGSSYNEQFF.

CDR3 DNA sequence: TGTGCCAGCAGCCACACAGGGGGGGAGACCCAGTACTTC. Translation gives CASSHTGGETQYF. The chain recombines TRBV14 with TRBJ2-5; TRBD1 matches at 8 bases. CDR3 length: 13 amino acids. CDR1 is SGHDN and CDR2 is FVKESK in the germline V gene. J lost 5 bases, V lost 3 bases, and 2 bases had no gene match.

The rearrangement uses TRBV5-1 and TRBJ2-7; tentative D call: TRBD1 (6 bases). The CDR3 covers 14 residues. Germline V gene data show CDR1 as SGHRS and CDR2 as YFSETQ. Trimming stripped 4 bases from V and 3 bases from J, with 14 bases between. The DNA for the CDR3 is TGCGCCAGCAGCCCGATCGGACAGCACTACGAGCAGTACTTC. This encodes CASSPIGQHYEQYF.

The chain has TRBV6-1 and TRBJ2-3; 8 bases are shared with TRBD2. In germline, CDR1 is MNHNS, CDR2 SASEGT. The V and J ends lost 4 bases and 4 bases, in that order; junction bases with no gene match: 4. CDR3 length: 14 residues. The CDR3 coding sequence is TGTGCCAGCAGTGGTTACGGGGGGGCAGATACGCAGTATTTT. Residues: CASSGYGGADTQYF.

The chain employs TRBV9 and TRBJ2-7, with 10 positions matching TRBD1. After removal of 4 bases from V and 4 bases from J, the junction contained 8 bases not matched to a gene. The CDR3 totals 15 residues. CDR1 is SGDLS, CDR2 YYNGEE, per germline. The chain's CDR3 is CASSPQGQGTYEQYF. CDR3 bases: TGTGCCAGCAGCCCCCAGGGACAGGGGACGTACGAGCAGTACTTC. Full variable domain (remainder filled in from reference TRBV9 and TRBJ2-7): DSGVTQTPKHLITATGQRVTLRCSPRSGDLSVYWYQQSLDQGLQFLIQYYNGEERAKGNILERFSAQQFPDLHSELNLSSLELGDSALYFCASSPQGQGTYEQYFGPGTRLTVT.

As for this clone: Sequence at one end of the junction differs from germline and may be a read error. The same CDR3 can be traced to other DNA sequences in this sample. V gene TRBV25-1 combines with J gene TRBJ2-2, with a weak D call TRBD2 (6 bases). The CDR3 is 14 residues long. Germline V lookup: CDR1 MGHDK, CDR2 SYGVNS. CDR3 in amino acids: CASGIAANTGELFF. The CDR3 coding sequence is TGTGCCAGTGGAATAGCGGCTAACACCGGGGAGCTTTTTTTT.

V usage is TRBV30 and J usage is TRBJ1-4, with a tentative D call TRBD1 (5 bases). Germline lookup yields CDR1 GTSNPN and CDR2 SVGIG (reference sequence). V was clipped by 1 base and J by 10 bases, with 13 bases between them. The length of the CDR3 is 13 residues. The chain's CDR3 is CAWSAGNSGKLFF. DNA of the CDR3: TGTGCCTGGAGTGCAGGGAATTCAGGAAAACTGTTTTTT.

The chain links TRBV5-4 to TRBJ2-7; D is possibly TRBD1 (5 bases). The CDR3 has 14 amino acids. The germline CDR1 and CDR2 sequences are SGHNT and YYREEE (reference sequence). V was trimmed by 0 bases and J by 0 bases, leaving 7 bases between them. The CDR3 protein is CASSLGQSSYEQYF. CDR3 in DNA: TGTGCCAGCAGCTTGGGACAGAGCTCCTACGAGCAGTACTTC.

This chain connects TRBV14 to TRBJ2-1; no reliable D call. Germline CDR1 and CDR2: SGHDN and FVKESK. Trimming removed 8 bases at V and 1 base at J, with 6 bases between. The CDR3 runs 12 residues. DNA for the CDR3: TGTGCCAGCTCCATGTCCTACAATGAGCAGTTCTTC. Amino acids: CASSMSYNEQFF.